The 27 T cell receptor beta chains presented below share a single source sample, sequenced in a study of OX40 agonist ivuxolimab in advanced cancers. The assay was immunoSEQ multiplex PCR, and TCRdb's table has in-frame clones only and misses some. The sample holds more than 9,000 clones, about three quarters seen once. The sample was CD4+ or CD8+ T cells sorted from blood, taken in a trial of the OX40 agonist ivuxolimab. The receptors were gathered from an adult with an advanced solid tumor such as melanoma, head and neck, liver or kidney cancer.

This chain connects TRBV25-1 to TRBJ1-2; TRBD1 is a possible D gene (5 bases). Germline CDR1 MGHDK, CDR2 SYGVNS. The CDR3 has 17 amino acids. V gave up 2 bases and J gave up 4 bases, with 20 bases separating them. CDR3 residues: CASSEAERGGLPYGYTF. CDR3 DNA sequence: TGTGCCAGCAGTGAAGCAGAACGGGGGGGACTCCCCTATGGCTACACCTTC.

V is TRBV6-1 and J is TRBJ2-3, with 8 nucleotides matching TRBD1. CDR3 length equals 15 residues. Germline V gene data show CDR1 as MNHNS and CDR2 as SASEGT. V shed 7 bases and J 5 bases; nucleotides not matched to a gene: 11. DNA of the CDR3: TGTGCCAGCACCTCAGGACAGGGTATGGGAGATACGCAGTATTTT. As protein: CASTSGQGMGDTQYF.

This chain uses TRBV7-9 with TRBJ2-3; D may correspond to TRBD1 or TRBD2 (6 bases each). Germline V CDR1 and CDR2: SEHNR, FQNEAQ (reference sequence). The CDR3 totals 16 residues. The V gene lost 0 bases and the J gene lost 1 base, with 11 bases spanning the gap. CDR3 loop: CASSLARGGRTDTQYF. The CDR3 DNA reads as TGTGCCAGCAGCTTAGCCCGAGGGGGGCGCACAGATACGCAGTATTTT. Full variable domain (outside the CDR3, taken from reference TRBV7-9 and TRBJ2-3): DTGVSQNPRHKITKRGQNVTFRCDPISEHNRLYWYRQTLGQGPEFLTYFQNEAQLEKSRLLSDRFSAERPKGSFSTLEIQRTEQGDSAMYLCASSLARGGRTDTQYFGPGTRLTVL.

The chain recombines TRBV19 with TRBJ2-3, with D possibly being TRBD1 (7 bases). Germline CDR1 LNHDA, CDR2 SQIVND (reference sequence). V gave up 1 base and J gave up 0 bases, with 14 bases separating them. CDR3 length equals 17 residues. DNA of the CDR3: TGTGCCAGTAGTATAGTAGTGGCAGGGGGGAGCACAGATACGCAGTATTTT. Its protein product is CASSIVVAGGSTDTQYF.

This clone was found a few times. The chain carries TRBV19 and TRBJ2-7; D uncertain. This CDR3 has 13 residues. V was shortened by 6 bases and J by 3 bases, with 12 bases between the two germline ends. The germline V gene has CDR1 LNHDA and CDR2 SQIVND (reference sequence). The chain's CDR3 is CASSLVLLYEQYF. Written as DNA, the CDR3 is TGTGCCAGTAGCTTGGTCCTCCTCTACGAGCAGTACTTC. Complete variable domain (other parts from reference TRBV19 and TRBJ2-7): DGGITQSPKYLFRKEGQNVTLSCEQNLNHDAMYWYRQDPGQGLRLIYYSQIVNDFQKGDIAEGYSVSREKKESFPLTVTSAQKNPTAFYLCASSLVLLYEQYFGPGTRLTVT.

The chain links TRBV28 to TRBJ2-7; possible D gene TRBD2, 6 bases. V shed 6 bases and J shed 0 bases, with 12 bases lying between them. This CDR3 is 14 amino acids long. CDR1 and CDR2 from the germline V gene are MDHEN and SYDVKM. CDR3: CASSRGLLSYEQYF. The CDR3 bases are TGTGCCAGCAGCCGGGGACTGCTCTCCTACGAGCAGTACTTC.

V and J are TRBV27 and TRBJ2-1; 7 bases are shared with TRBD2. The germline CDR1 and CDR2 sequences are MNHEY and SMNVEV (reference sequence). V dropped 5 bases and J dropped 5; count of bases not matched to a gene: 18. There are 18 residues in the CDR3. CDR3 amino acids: CASSGGRVGLLLNNEQFF. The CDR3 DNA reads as TGTGCCAGCAGTGGGGGGAGGGTGGGGTTACTACTAAACAATGAGCAGTTCTTC.

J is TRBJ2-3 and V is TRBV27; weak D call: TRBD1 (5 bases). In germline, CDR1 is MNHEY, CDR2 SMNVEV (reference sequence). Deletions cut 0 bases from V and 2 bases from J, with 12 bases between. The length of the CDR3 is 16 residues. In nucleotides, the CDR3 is TGTGCCAGCAGTTTATCGACAAGGGGCCTCACAGATACGCAGTATTTT. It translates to CASSLSTRGLTDTQYF.

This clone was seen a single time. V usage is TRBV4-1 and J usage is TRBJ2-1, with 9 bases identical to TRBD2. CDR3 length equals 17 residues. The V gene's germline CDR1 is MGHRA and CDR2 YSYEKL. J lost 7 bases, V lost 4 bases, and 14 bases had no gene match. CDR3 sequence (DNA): TGCGCCAGCAGCCGACGGGATCGCGCGGGAGGGAGGAATGAGCAGTTCTTC. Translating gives CASSRRDRAGGRNEQFF.

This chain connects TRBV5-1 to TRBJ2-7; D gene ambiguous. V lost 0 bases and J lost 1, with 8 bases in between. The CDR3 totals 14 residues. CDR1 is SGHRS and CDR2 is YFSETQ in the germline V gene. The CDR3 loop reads CASSLGGLSYEQYF. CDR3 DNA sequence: TGCGCCAGCAGCTTGGGTGGCCTATCCTACGAGCAGTACTTC.

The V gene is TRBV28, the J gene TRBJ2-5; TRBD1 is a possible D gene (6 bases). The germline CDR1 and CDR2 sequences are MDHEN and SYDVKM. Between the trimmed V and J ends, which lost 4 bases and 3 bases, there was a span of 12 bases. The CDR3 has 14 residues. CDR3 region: CASSSGTRKETQYF. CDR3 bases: TGTGCCAGCAGTTCCGGGACACGAAAAGAGACCCAGTACTTC.

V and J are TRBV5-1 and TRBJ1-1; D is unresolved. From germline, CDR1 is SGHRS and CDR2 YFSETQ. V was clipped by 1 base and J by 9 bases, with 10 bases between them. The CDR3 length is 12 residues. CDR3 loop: CASSLRVTKAFF. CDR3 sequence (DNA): TGCGCCAGCAGCTTGCGAGTTACCAAAGCTTTCTTT.

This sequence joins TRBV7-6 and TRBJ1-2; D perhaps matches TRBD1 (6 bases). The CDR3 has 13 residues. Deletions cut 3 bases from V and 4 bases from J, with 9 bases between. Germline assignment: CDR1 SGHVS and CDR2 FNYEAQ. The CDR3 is CASSLGGGYGYTF. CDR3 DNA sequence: TGTGCCAGCAGCTTGGGGGGCGGCTATGGCTACACCTTC.

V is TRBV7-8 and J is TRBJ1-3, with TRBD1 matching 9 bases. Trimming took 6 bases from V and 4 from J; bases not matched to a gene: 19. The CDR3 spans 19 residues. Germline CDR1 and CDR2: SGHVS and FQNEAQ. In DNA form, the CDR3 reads TGTGCCAGCAGATGGGACAGGGATGATACGGGTCATTCCGGAAACACCATATATTTT. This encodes CASRWDRDDTGHSGNTIYF.

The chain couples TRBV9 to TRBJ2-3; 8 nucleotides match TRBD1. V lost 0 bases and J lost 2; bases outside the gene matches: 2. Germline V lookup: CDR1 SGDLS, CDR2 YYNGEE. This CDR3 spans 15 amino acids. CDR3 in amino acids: CASSVETGDTDTQYF. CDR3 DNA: TGTGCCAGCAGCGTAGAGACAGGGGACACAGATACGCAGTATTTT.

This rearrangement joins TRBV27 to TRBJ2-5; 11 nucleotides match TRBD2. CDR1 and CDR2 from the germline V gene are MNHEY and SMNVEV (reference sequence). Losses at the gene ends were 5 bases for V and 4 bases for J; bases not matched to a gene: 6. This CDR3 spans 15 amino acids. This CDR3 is CASSHSGLAGETQYF. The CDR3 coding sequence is TGTGCCAGCAGTCACTCCGGACTAGCGGGAGAGACCCAGTACTTC.

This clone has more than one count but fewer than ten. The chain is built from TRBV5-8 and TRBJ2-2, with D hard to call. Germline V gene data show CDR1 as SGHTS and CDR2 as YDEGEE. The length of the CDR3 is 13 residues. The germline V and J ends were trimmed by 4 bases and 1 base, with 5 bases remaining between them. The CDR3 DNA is TGTGCCAGCAGCCTCCAGAACACCGGGGAGCTGTTTTTT. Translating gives CASSLQNTGELFF.

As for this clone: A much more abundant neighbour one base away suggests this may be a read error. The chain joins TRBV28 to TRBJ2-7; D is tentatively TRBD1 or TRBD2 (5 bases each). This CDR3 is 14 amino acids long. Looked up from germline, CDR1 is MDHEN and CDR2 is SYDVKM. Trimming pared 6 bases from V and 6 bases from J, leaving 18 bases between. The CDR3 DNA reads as TGTGCCAGCAGGGATGTCGTTGGGGGTGGCGAGCAGTACTTC. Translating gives CASRDVVGGGEQYF.

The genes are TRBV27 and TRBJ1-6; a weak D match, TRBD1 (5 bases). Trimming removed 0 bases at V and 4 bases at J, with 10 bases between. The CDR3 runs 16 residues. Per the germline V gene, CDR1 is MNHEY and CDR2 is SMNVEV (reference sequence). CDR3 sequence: CASSLSTGGYNSPLHF. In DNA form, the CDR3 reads TGTGCCAGCAGTTTATCTACGGGGGGATATAATTCACCCCTCCACTTT.

The CDR3 DNA is TGTGCCAGTAGTATAAATGGCGGGAGAGAGACCCAGTACTTC. Translating it yields CASSINGGRETQYF. The chain carries TRBV19 and TRBJ2-5, with 7 bases aligning to TRBD2. Germline CDR1 and CDR2: LNHDA and SQIVND (reference sequence). CDR3 length: 14 residues. V lost 2 bases and J lost 4; bases outside the gene matches: 4.

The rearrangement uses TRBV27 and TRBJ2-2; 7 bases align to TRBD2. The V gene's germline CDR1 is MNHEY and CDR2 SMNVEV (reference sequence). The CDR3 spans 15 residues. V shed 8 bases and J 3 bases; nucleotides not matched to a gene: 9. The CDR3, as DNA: TGTGCCAGCCGAGCGGGATGGACCTACACCGGGGAGCTGTTTTTT. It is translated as CASRAGWTYTGELFF.

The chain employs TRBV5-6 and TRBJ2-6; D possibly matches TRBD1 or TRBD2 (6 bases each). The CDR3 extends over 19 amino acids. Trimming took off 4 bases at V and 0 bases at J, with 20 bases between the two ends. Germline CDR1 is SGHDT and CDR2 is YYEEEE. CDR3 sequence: CASSIPLRGALSGANVLTF. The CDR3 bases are TGTGCCAGCAGCATACCACTTAGGGGGGCCCTCTCTGGGGCCAACGTCCTGACTTTC.

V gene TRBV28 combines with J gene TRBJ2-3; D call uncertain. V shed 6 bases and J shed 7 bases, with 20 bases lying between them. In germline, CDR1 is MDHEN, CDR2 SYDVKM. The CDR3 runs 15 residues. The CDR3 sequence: CASRSTAYSTYTQYF. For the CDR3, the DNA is TGTGCCAGCAGGAGTACAGCCTATTCTACTTATACGCAGTATTTT.

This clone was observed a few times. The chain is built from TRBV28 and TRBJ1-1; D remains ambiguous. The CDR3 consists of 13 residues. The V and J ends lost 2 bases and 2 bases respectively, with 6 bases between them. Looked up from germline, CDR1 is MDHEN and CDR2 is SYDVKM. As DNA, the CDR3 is TGTGCCAGCAGTTTAGAGGTAAACACTGAAGCTTTCTTT. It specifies CASSLEVNTEAFF.

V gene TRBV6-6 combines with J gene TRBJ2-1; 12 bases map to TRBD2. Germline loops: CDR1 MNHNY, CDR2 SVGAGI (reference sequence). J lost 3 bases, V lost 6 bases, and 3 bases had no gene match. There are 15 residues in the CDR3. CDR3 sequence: CASSQLAGGYNEQFF. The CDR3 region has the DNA TGTGCCAGCAGCCAACTAGCGGGAGGCTACAATGAGCAGTTCTTC.

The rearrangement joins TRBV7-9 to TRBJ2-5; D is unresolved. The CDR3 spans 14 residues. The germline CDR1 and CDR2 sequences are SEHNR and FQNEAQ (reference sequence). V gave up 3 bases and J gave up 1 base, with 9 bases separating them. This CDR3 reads CASSFTAFQETQYF. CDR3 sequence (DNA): TGTGCCAGCAGCTTTACAGCGTTCCAAGAGACCCAGTACTTC.

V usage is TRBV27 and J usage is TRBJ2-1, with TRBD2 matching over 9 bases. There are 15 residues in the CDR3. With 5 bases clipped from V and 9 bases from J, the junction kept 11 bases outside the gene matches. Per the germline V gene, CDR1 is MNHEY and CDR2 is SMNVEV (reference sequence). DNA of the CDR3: TGTGCCAGCAGTACCCTAGCGGGAACTCCAGGTGAGCAGTTCTTC. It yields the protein CASSTLAGTPGEQFF.